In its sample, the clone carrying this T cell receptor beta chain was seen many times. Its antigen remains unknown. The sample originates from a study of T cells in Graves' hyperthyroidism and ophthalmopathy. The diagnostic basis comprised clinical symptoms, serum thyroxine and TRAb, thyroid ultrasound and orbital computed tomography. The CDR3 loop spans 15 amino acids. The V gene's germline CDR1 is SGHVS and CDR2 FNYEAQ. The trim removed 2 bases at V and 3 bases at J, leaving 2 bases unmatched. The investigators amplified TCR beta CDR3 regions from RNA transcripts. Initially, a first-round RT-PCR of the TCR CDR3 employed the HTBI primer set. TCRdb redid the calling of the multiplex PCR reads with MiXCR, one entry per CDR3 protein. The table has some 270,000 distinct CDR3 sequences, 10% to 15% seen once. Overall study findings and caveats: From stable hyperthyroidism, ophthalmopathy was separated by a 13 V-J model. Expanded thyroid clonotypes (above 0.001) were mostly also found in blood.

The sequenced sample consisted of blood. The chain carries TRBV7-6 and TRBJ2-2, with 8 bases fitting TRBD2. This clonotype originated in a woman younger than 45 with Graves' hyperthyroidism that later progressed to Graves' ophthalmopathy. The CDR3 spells CASSLTSGDTGELFF. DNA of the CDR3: TGTGCCAGCAGCTTAACTAGCGGAGACACCGGGGAGCTGTTTTTT. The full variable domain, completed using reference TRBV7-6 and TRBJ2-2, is GAGVSQSPRYKVTKRGQDVALRCDPISGHVSLYWYRQALGQGPEFLTYFNYEAQQDKSGLPNDRFSAERPEGSISTLTIQRTEQRDSAMYRCASSLTSGDTGELFFGEGSRLTVL.